These 6 T cell receptor beta chains came from one sample sequenced in a study of cytomegalovirus exposure and HLA in healthy donors. The study ran its PCR with 60 Vbeta and 13 Jbeta primers. Produced via immunoSEQ multiplex PCR; TCRdb's table is partial and in-frame only. Seen here are a few hundred thousand clones, roughly four fifths observed once, and the top ten hold 2% to 2.5%. Sequencing input: PBMCs. Source of these receptors: a woman aged 40 to 50 in good health and CMV-seropositive.

This chain links TRBV7-9 with TRBJ1-5; 9 bases align to TRBD1. There are 16 residues in the CDR3. Trimming removed 6 bases from V and 2 bases from J; junction bases left unmatched: 8. CDR1 and CDR2 from the germline V gene are SEHNR and FQNEAQ (reference sequence). CDR3 sequence reads: CASSTGTGMGNQPQHF. CDR3 nucleotide sequence: TGTGCCAGCAGTACCGGGACAGGGATGGGCAATCAGCCCCAGCATTTT.

This clone has a single count. The chain has TRBV27 and TRBJ2-7; TRBD2 is a possible D gene (6 bases). This CDR3 has 14 amino acids. Per germline, CDR1 MNHEY and CDR2 SMNVEV (reference sequence). V dropped 6 bases and J dropped 3 bases, with 15 bases sitting between them. CDR3 sequence reads: CASRESGLVYEQYF. The DNA of the CDR3 is TGTGCCAGCAGAGAAAGCGGGCTAGTCTACGAGCAGTACTTC.

The chain carries TRBV27 and TRBJ2-1, with D maybe TRBD2 (6 bases). V was cut by 6 bases and J by 5 bases, with 14 bases left in between. Germline CDR1 is MNHEY and CDR2 is SMNVEV (reference sequence). The CDR3 has 14 residues. CDR3 residues: CASSRDLGHNEQFF. In DNA form, the CDR3 reads TGTGCCAGCAGCCGGGACTTGGGGCACAATGAGCAGTTCTTC.

The chain couples TRBV9 to TRBJ2-1, with a possible D match to TRBD2 (5 bases). V lost 4 bases to trimming and J lost 8 bases, with 16 bases between them. Germline V CDR1 and CDR2: SGDLS, YYNGEE. The CDR3 length is 14 residues. CDR3 in amino acids: CASSPSWARDEQFF. The CDR3 DNA follows: TGTGCCAGCAGCCCCAGTTGGGCGCGGGATGAGCAGTTCTTC. The variable domain in full, with the rest retrieved from reference TRBV9 and TRBJ2-1, is DSGVTQTPKHLITATGQRVTLRCSPRSGDLSVYWYQQSLDQGLQFLIQYYNGEERAKGNILERFSAQQFPDLHSELNLSSLELGDSALYFCASSPSWARDEQFFGPGTRLTVL.

The chain links TRBV29-1 to TRBJ2-3, with 10 bases fitting TRBD2. Germline lookup yields CDR1 SQVTM and CDR2 ANQGSEA. The CDR3 length is 14 residues. V shed 4 bases, J shed 1 base, and the junction held 2 bases outside the gene matches. The CDR3 DNA reads as TGCAGCGTTGGACTAGCGGGCGGCACAGATACGCAGTATTTT. This codes for CSVGLAGGTDTQYF.

The V and J genes are TRBV19 and TRBJ1-5; TRBD1 might be the D (5 bases). The CDR3 consists of 15 residues. V lost 7 bases and J lost 6, with 19 bases in between. Germline V gives CDR1 LNHDA, CDR2 SQIVND (reference sequence). CDR3 in amino acids: CASTTPGRPGQPQHF. The CDR3, as DNA: TGTGCCAGTACAACCCCAGGGCGGCCCGGTCAGCCCCAGCATTTT.